The 19 T cell receptor beta chains reported below all come from one sample, sequenced in a study of cytomegalovirus exposure and HLA in healthy donors. A multiplex PCR was run with 60 Vbeta primers and 13 Jbeta primers. Clones were sequenced by immunoSEQ multiplex PCR, and TCRdb holds only the in-frame ones, with some missing. In the table there are around 99,000 clones, around 80% of which are singletons. The sample was PBMCs. The origin of the receptors is a man aged 30 to 39 in good health and CMV-seropositive.

The rearrangement joins TRBV10-1 to TRBJ2-5; 9 nucleotides agree with TRBD2. V was clipped by 3 bases and J by 3 bases; unmatched bases: 8. The CDR3 is 16 amino acids. CDR1 WNHNN and CDR2 SYGVQD come from the germline V gene (reference sequence). CDR3 DNA: TGCGCCAGCAGTGACTCTGGCGGGGGGGAAAAAGAGACCCAGTACTTC. Amino acid sequence: CASSDSGGGEKETQYF.

Only one count was recorded for this clone. This chain connects TRBV9 to TRBJ1-5; a weak D match, TRBD1 (5 bases). The CDR3 has 14 residues. V lost 2 bases, J lost 5 bases, and 11 bases lay in between. Germline CDR1 reads SGDLS; CDR2 reads YYNGEE. CDR3 protein: CASSVDSYYQPQHF. CDR3 DNA sequence: TGTGCCAGCAGCGTTGACAGTTACTATCAGCCCCAGCATTTT.

J is TRBJ2-3 and V is TRBV5-1; unclear D gene. Trimming took off 5 bases at V and 2 bases at J, with 9 bases between the two ends. Germline V lookup: CDR1 SGHRS, CDR2 YFSETQ. The CDR3 consists of 13 residues. The CDR3 spells CASSYDITDTQYF. In nucleotides, the CDR3 is TGCGCCAGCAGTTACGACATCACAGATACGCAGTATTTT.

The chain links TRBV29-1 to TRBJ1-2; 7 bases line up with TRBD1. The CDR3 is made up of 14 amino acids. V shed 5 bases and J 4 bases; nucleotides not matched to a gene: 10. Per the germline V gene, CDR1 is SQVTM and CDR2 is ANQGSEA. The CDR3 bases are TGCAGCGTTTACCTCGGGACAGCGGGCTATGGCTACACCTTC. Translating gives CSVYLGTAGYGYTF.

The V gene is TRBV5-4, the J gene TRBJ1-3, with a tentative D call TRBD1 (6 bases). With 2 bases removed from V and 0 bases from J, the gap between germline ends came to 9 bases. In germline, CDR1 is SGHNT, CDR2 YYREEE (reference sequence). The length of the CDR3 is 15 residues. CDR3 bases: TGTGCCAGCAGCTTAACAGGGCTCTCTGGAAACACCATATATTTT. Translating it yields CASSLTGLSGNTIYF.

The chain couples TRBV5-4 to TRBJ2-7; 8 nucleotides align to TRBD1. The J segment lost 0 bases and the V segment lost 4 bases, leaving 6 bases of the junction unmatched. The CDR3 covers 15 residues. Germline V CDR1 and CDR2: SGHNT, YYREEE (reference sequence). The CDR3 loop is CASSLGQGFSYEQYF. CDR3 in DNA: TGTGCCAGCAGCCTTGGACAGGGATTCTCCTACGAGCAGTACTTC. Full variable domain (remainder filled in from reference TRBV5-4 and TRBJ2-7): ETGVTQSPTHLIKTRGQQVTLRCSSQSGHNTVSWYQQALGQGPQFIFQYYREEENGRGNFPPRFSGLQFPNYSSELNVNALELDDSALYLCASSLGQGFSYEQYFGPGTRLTVT.

The chain has TRBV19 and TRBJ2-3; perhaps TRBD1 as D (5 bases). Between the trimmed V and J ends, which lost 3 bases and 2 bases, there was a span of 6 bases. The CDR3 extends over 13 amino acids. In germline, CDR1 is LNHDA, CDR2 SQIVND (reference sequence). CDR3 coding DNA: TGTGCCAGTAGTATCGGACACACAGATACGCAGTATTTT. This codes for CASSIGHTDTQYF.

J is TRBJ1-1 and V is TRBV5-4, with D tentatively TRBD1 (6 bases). V lost 4 bases, J lost 1 base, and 17 bases lay in between. The CDR3 extends over 16 amino acids. Per germline, CDR1 SGHNT and CDR2 YYREEE (reference sequence). The chain's CDR3 is CASSHSISGQNTEAFF. CDR3 sequence (DNA): TGTGCCAGCAGCCACTCAATCTCGGGACAGAACACTGAAGCTTTCTTT.

V is TRBV18 and J is TRBJ2-5; the match to TRBD2 covers 10 bases. Germline V CDR1 and CDR2: KGHSH, LQKENI. There are 15 residues in the CDR3. V dropped 2 bases and J dropped 5; count of bases not matched to a gene: 5. The CDR3 reads CASSPTSGVSETQYF. In DNA form, the CDR3 reads TGTGCCAGCTCACCAACTAGCGGGGTGTCGGAGACCCAGTACTTC. Full variable domain (remainder filled in from reference TRBV18 and TRBJ2-5): NAGVMQNPRHLVRRRGQEARLRCSPMKGHSHVYWYRQLPEEGLKFMVYLQKENIIDESGMPKERFSAEFPKEGPSILRIQQVVRGDSAAYFCASSPTSGVSETQYFGPGTRLLVL.

V is TRBV30 and J is TRBJ2-5, with 9 bases lining up with TRBD2. V was clipped by 4 bases and J by 4 bases; unmatched bases: 4. The CDR3 sequence is 13 residues long. CDR1 is GTSNPN, CDR2 SVGIG, per germline (reference sequence). The CDR3 DNA is TGTGCCTGGAACCGGCGGGGGGGAGAGACCCAGTACTTC. Translating it yields CAWNRRGGETQYF.

This clone has only a few counts. The rearrangement links TRBV7-7 to TRBJ2-1; possible D gene TRBD1, 5 bases. Deletions cut 7 bases from V and 4 bases from J, with 14 bases between. Germline lookup yields CDR1 SSHAT and CDR2 FNYEAQ (reference sequence). This CDR3 comprises 14 residues. CDR3 DNA sequence: TGTGCCAGCACACCTCAGGGTCTTTACAATGAGCAGTTCTTC. It specifies CASTPQGLYNEQFF.

V and J are TRBV2 and TRBJ2-3; D may be TRBD2 (6 bases). The V gene lost 6 bases and the J gene lost 0 bases, with 13 bases spanning the gap. This CDR3 is 15 amino acids long. From germline, CDR1 is SNHLY and CDR2 FYNNEI. The CDR3 protein is CASSSTRGSTDTQYF. As DNA, the CDR3 is TGTGCCAGCAGCTCCACGCGGGGAAGCACAGATACGCAGTATTTT.

This rearrangement joins TRBV2 to TRBJ2-1; D remains unclear. The CDR3 runs 11 residues. V was pared by 6 bases and J by 8 bases, with 8 bases between. Germline CDR1 is SNHLY and CDR2 is FYNNEI. The CDR3 protein is CASSLSYEQFF. Written as DNA, the CDR3 is TGTGCCAGCAGCCTTAGTTATGAGCAGTTCTTC.

The chain is built from TRBV5-1 and TRBJ1-6; D is perhaps TRBD1 (6 bases). The CDR3 contains 15 residues. Deletions cut 4 bases from V and 0 bases from J, with 8 bases between. The germline V gene has CDR1 SGHRS and CDR2 YFSETQ. The CDR3 nucleotides read TGCGCCAGCAGCGGACAGAGCTCCTATAATTCACCCCTCCACTTT. Translated, it gives CASSGQSSYNSPLHF.

The chain couples TRBV7-3 to TRBJ2-7; D gene unclear. There are 15 residues in the CDR3. The germline V gene has CDR1 SGHTA and CDR2 FQGTGA. The ends were cut back, 5 bases at V and 2 bases at J, with 16 bases in the middle. In DNA form, the CDR3 reads TGTGCCAGCAGCCAAAATCCCAGCGTGCCCTACGAGCAGTACTTC. This translates into CASSQNPSVPYEQYF.

This chain links TRBV6-6 with TRBJ2-1; 13 bases are shared with TRBD2. The CDR3 runs to 15 residues. Per the germline V gene, CDR1 is MNHNY and CDR2 is SVGAGI (reference sequence). V lost 5 bases to trimming and J lost 3 bases; unmatched junction nucleotides: 1. The DNA of the CDR3 is TGTGCCAGCAGTAGACTAGCGGGGGGCTACAATGAGCAGTTCTTC. Translation: CASSRLAGGYNEQFF.

The chain has TRBV29-1 and TRBJ2-7, with 7 bases fitting TRBD1. Trimming removed 1 base from V and 3 bases from J; junction bases left unmatched: 3. Germline CDR1 reads SQVTM; CDR2 reads ANQGSEA. CDR3 size: 13 residues. CDR3 sequence reads: CSVEVRQGYEQYF. The DNA of the CDR3 is TGCAGCGTTGAAGTTCGACAGGGCTACGAGCAGTACTTC.

The J gene is TRBJ2-7, the V gene TRBV4-1, with D unclear. Germline CDR1 and CDR2: MGHRA and YSYEKL. V was pared by 0 bases and J by 3 bases, with 3 bases between. This CDR3 contains 12 residues. The CDR3, as DNA: TGCGCCAGCAGCCAAGACGGCTACGAGCAGTACTTC. This codes for CASSQDGYEQYF.

This clone was observed a single time. This sequence joins TRBV10-2 and TRBJ1-2, with D perhaps TRBD1 (6 bases). Germline V gene data show CDR1 as WSHSY and CDR2 as SAAADI. V lost 7 bases to trimming and J lost 3 bases, with 18 bases between them. The CDR3 runs 15 residues. Here the CDR3 reads CASTEKAGAYYGYTF. The CDR3 nucleotides are TGCGCCAGCACCGAGAAAGCAGGGGCATACTATGGCTACACCTTC.